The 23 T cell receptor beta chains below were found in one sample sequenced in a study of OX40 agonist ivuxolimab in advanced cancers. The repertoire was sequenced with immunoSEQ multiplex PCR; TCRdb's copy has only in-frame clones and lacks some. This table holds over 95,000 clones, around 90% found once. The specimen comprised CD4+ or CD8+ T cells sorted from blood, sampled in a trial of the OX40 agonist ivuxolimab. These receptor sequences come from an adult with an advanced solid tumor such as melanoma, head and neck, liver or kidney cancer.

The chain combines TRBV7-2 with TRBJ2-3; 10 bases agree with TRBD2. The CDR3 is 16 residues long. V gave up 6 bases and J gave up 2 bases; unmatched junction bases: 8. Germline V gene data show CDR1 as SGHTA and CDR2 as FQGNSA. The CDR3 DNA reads TGTGCCAGCAGTCCCGGACTAGCGGCCTACACAGATACGCAGTATTTT. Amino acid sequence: CASSPGLAAYTDTQYF.

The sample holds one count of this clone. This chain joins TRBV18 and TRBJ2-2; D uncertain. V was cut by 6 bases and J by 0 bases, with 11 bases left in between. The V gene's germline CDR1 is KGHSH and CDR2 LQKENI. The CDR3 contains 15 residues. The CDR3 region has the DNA TGTGCCAGCTCGCTACGGGCCTCGAACACCGGGGAGCTGTTTTTT. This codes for CASSLRASNTGELFF. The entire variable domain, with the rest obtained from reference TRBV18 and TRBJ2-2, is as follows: NAGVMQNPRHLVRRRGQEARLRCSPMKGHSHVYWYRQLPEEGLKFMVYLQKENIIDESGMPKERFSAEFPKEGPSILRIQQVVRGDSAAYFCASSLRASNTGELFFGEGSRLTVL.

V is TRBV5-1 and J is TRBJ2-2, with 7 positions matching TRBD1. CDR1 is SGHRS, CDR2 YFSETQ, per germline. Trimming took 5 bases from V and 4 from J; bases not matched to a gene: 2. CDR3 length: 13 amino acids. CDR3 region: CASRGQSTGELFF. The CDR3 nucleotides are TGCGCCAGCAGGGGACAGTCCACCGGGGAGCTGTTTTTT. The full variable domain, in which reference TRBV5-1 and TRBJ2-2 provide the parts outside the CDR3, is KAGVTQTPRYLIKTRGQQVTLSCSPISGHRSVSWYQQTPGQGLQFLFEYFSETQRNKGNFPGRFSGRQFSNSRSEMNVSTLELGDSALYLCASRGQSTGELFFGEGSRLTVL.

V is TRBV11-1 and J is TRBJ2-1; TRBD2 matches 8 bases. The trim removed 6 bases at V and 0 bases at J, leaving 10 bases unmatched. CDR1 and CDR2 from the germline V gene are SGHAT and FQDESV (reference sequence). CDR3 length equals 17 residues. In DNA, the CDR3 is TGTGCCAGCAGTTCGGGGGGGGCCACAAGCTCCTACAATGAGCAGTTCTTC. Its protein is CASSSGGATSSYNEQFF.

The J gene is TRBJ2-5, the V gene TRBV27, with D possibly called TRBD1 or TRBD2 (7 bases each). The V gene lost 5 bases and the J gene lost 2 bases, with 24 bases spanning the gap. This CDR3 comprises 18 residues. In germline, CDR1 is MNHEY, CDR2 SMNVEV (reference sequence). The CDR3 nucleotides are TGTGCCAGCAGTATTAGGGGGCCGAGGGGACTACATCAAGAGACCCAGTACTTC. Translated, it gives CASSIRGPRGLHQETQYF.

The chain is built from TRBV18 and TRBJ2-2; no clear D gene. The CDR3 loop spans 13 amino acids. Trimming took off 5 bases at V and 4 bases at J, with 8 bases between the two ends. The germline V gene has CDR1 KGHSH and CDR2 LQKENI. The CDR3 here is CASSSTITGELFF. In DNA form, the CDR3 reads TGTGCCAGCTCATCAACTATCACCGGGGAGCTGTTTTTT. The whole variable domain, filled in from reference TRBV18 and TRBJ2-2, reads NAGVMQNPRHLVRRRGQEARLRCSPMKGHSHVYWYRQLPEEGLKFMVYLQKENIIDESGMPKERFSAEFPKEGPSILRIQQVVRGDSAAYFCASSSTITGELFFGEGSRLTVL.

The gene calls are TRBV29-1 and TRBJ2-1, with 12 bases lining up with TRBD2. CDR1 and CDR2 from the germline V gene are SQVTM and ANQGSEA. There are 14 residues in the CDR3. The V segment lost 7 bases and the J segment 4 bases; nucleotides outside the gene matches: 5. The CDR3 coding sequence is TGCAGCGGCCTTCTAGCGGGAGGGTACAATGAGCAGTTCTTC. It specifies CSGLLAGGYNEQFF.

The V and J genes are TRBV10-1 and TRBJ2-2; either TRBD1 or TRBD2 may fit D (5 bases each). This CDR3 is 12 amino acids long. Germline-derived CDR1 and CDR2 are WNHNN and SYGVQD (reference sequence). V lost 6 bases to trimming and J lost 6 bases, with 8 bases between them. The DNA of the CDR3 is TGCGCCAGCAGGGGGACGTCCGGGGAGCTGTTTTTT. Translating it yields CASRGTSGELFF.

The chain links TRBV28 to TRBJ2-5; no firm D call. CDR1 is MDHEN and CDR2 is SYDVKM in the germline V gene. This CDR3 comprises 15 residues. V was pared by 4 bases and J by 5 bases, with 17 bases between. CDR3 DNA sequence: TGTGCCAGCAGTTCCCGTCGGGTGGGCGGCGAGACCCAGTACTTC. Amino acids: CASSSRRVGGETQYF.

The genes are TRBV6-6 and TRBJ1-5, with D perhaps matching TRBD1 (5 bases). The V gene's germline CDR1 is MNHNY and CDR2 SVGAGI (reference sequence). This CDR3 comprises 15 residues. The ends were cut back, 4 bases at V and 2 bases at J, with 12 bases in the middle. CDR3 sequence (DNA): TGTGCCAGCAGTTCCGTCGGGGCCCGCAATCAGCCCCAGCATTTT. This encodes CASSSVGARNQPQHF.

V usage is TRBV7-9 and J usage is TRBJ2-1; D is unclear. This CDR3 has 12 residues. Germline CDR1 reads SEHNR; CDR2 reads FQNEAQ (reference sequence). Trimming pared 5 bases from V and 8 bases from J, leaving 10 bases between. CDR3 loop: CASSPITDEQFF. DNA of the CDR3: TGTGCCAGCAGCCCGATCACCGATGAGCAGTTCTTC.

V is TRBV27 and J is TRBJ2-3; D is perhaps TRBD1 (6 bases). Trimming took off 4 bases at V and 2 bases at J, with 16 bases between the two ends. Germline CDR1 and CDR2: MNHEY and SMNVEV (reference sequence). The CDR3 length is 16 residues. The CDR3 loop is CASSYSDRTLTDTQYF. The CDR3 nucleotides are TGTGCCAGCAGTTATTCCGACAGGACACTCACAGATACGCAGTATTTT.

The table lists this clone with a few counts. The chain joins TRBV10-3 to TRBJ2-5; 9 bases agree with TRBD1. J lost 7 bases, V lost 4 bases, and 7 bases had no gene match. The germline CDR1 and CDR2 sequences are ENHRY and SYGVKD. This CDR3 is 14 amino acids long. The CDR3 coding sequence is TGTGCCATCAGTGTCCCGGGACAGGGTGGGACCCAGTACTTC. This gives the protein CAISVPGQGGTQYF.

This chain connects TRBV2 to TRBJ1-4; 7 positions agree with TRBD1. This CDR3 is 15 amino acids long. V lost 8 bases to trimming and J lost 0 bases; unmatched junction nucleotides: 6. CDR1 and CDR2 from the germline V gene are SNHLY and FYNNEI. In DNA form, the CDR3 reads TGTGCCAGCGCGGGGACAGTCTCAACTAATGAAAAACTGTTTTTT. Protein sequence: CASAGTVSTNEKLFF.

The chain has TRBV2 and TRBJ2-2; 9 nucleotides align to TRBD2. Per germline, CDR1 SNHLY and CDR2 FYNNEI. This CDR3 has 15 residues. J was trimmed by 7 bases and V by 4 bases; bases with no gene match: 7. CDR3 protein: CASSARLAGNGELFF. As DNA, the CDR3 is TGTGCCAGCAGTGCTCGCCTAGCGGGAAACGGGGAGCTGTTTTTT.

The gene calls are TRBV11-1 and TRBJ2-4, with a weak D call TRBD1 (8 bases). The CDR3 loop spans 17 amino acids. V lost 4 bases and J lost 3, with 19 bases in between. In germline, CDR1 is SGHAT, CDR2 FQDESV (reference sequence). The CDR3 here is CASSWGGTGHLKNIQYF. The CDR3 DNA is TGTGCCAGCAGCTGGGGAGGGACAGGTCATCTCAAAAACATTCAGTACTTC. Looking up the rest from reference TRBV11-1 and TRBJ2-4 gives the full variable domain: EAEVAQSPRYKITEKSQAVAFWCDPISGHATLYWYRQILGQGPELLVQFQDESVVDDSQLPKDRFSAERLKGVDSTLKIQPAELGDSAMYLCASSWGGTGHLKNIQYFGAGTRLSVL.

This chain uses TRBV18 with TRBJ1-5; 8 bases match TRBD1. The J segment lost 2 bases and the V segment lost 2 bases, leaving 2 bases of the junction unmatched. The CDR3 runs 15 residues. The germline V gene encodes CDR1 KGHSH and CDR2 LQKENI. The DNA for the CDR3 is TGTGCCAGCTCACCAACAGGGGGAGGCAATCAGCCCCAGCATTTT. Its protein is CASSPTGGGNQPQHF. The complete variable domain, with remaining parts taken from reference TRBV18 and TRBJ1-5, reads NAGVMQNPRHLVRRRGQEARLRCSPMKGHSHVYWYRQLPEEGLKFMVYLQKENIIDESGMPKERFSAEFPKEGPSILRIQQVVRGDSAAYFCASSPTGGGNQPQHFGDGTRLSIL.

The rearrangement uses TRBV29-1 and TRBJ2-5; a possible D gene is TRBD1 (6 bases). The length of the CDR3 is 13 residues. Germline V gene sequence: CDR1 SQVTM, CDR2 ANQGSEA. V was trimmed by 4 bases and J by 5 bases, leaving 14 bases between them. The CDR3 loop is CSVGQDSWETQYF. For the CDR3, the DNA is TGCAGCGTTGGCCAGGACAGTTGGGAGACCCAGTACTTC.

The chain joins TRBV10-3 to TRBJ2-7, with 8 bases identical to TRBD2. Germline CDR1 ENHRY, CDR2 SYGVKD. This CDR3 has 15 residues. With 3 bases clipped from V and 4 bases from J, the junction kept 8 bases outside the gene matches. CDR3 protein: CAISDPAGAPYEQYF. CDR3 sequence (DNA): TGTGCCATCAGTGACCCAGCGGGAGCCCCTTACGAGCAGTACTTC.

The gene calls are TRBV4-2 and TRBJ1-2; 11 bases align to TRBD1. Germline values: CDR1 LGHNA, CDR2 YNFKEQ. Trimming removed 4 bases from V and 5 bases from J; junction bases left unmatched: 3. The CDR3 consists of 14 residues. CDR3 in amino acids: CASSLDRGPYGYTF. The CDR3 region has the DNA TGTGCCAGCAGCCTGGACAGGGGGCCATATGGCTACACCTTC.

The CDR3 DNA reads as TGTGCCACCAGCAGAGATCGGGCTGGAAACACCATATATTTT. Encoded protein: CATSRDRAGNTIYF. The chain is built from TRBV15 and TRBJ1-3, with D unresolved. This CDR3 has 14 amino acids. CDR1 and CDR2 from the germline V gene are LNHNV and YYDKDF (reference sequence). The V end was cut by 0 bases, the J end by 2 bases, with 5 bases between.

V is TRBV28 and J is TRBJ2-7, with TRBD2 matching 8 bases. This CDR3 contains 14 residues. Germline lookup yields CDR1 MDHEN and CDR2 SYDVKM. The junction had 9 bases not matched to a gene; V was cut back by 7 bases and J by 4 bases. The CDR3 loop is CASTRTSSVYEQYF. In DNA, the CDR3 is TGTGCCAGCACCAGGACTAGCTCCGTTTACGAGCAGTACTTC. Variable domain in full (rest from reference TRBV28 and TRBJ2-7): DVKVTQSSRYLVKRTGEKVFLECVQDMDHENMFWYRQDPGLGLRLIYFSYDVKMKEKGDIPEGYSVSREKKERFSLILESASTNQTSMYLCASTRTSSVYEQYFGPGTRLTVT.

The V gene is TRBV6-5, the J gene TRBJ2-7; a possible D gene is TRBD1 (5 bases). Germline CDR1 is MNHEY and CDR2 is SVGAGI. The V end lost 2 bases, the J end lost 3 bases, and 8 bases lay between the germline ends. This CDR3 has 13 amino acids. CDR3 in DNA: TGTGCCAGCAGTTACCGCCAGGGCTACGAGCAGTACTTC. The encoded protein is CASSYRQGYEQYF.